This entry is about one T cell receptor (beta chain). Its specificity is unknown. The data originate from a study of T cells after yellow fever vaccination. For the study at large: Preparation used SMART-Seq v4 Ultra Low Input for the low-cell-number fractions.

Germline CDR1 and CDR2: SGHNT and YYREEE (reference sequence). V lost 5 bases to trimming and J lost 0 bases, with 12 bases between them. The CDR3 has 15 residues. A universal primer site and UMIs were added as TCR cDNA was made by 5'RACE template switching. TCRdb recomputed calls from the 5' RACE reads with MiXCR, one row per CDR3 protein. The sample holds about 580,000 distinct CDR3 sequences, about a sixth seen once. The study, taken as a whole, reports: A large majority of primary-vaccination clones showed up again after the booster (approximately 95% CD4, 75% to 90% CD8). Weaker overall, the secondary response nonetheless peaked faster (day 5 versus 15).

The material sequenced was PBMCs, taken less than 6 days after the first yellow fever vaccination. The rearrangement joins TRBV5-4 to TRBJ2-1; D uncertain. The TCR was taken from a man aged 18-30 years who received the YFV17D yellow fever vaccine. CDR3 residues: CASSIRSSSYNEQFF. The CDR3 bases are TGTGCCAGCAGTATCAGGAGCAGCTCCTACAATGAGCAGTTCTTC. The full variable domain, its missing parts supplied by reference TRBV5-4 and TRBJ2-1, is ETGVTQSPTHLIKTRGQQVTLRCSSQSGHNTVSWYQQALGQGPQFIFQYYREEENGRGNFPPRFSGLQFPNYSSELNVNALELDDSALYLCASSIRSSSYNEQFFGPGTRLTVL.